This T cell receptor (beta chain) was retrieved from a study of identical twins. TCRdb passed the 5' RACE reads through MiXCR, listing each CDR3 protein once. The sample shows some 730,000 distinct CDR3 sequences, about 20% of them seen only once. V dropped 2 bases and J dropped 1 base, with 9 bases sitting between them. This CDR3 spans 14 amino acids. Germline V gene sequence: CDR1 SGDLS, CDR2 YYNGEE. This sample also belongs to another study, concerning T cells expressing NK-cell markers. That study adds: Beta-chain profiling covered CD3+CD56+NKG2C+, CD3+CD56+NKG2C- and CD3+CD56-NKG2C+ sorted subsets.

This TCR was recovered from a woman younger than 30 in good health. Material: PBMCs. This chain connects TRBV9 to TRBJ2-5; D not certain. The CDR3 DNA follows: TGTGCCAGCAGCGTCGGGCCACTCCAAGAGACCCAGTACTTC. Protein: CASSVGPLQETQYF.